The 27 T cell receptor beta chains reported below all come from one sample, sequenced in a study of post-analysis software for immune sequencing data. Study findings and constraints: Controls showed lower frequencies than patients for roughly five TRBV segments, and TRBV5-6, TRBV5-1 and TRBV20-1 were among these.

TCR beta cDNA libraries included unique molecular identifiers. TCRdb processed the PCR reads anew with MiXCR; each CDR3 protein has one entry. The sample has roughly 170,000 distinct CDR3 sequences, 30% seen once. Their target antigens are unknown. Sequencing used blood. Every receptor here comes from a girl between 5 and 17 years old with multiple sclerosis.

This clonotype was detected ten times or more. The chain recombines TRBV5-5 with TRBJ1-2, with D unresolved. Trimming took 4 bases from V and 6 from J, leaving 19 bases between them. From germline, CDR1 is SGHKS and CDR2 YYEKEE (reference sequence). The CDR3 has 15 residues. In DNA, the CDR3 is TGTGCCAGCAGCCCCTTGGAGGCCTGGAGGGATGGCTACACCTTC. Residues: CASSPLEAWRDGYTF.

The gene calls are TRBV7-2 and TRBJ2-5, with D possibly matching TRBD1 (8 bases). The germline V and J ends were trimmed by 3 bases and 2 bases, with 19 bases remaining between them. The CDR3 length is 17 residues. Germline CDR1 SGHTA, CDR2 FQGNSA. The CDR3 region is CASSFPKQGGGQETQYF. Written as DNA, the CDR3 is TGTGCCAGCAGCTTCCCAAAACAGGGGGGGGGGCAAGAGACCCAGTACTTC.

About this clonotype itself: A much larger clone differs from this one at a single base, so this may be a read error. The chain recombines TRBV29-1 with TRBJ2-3; 7 bases agree with TRBD2. The CDR3 consists of 13 residues. Germline CDR1 is SQVTM and CDR2 is ANQGSEA. Trimming at V came to 6 bases and at J to 3 bases, leaving 6 bases not matched to a gene. CDR3 sequence: CSVAGERTDTQYF. The CDR3 bases are TGCAGCGTCGCGGGAGAGCGAACAGATACGCAGTATTTT.

This clonotype showed up many times. The chain recombines TRBV12-3 or TRBV12-4 with TRBJ2-5; D is unresolved. This CDR3 contains 13 residues. The V end was cut by 7 bases, the J end by 1 base, with 10 bases between. CDR3 nucleotide sequence: TGTGCCAGCACCCTGAACAGCCAAGAGACCCAGTACTTC. Translation: CASTLNSQETQYF.

The table lists this clonotype with a count of one. DNA for the CDR3: TGCGCCAGCAGCTTGGACCTAGCGGCTAGCACAGATACGCAGTATTTT. Residues: CASSLDLAASTDTQYF. The chain uses TRBV5-1 and TRBJ2-3, with 7 bases aligning to TRBD2. The CDR3 has 16 residues. V lost 0 bases, J lost 0 bases, and 4 bases stayed unmatched. Germline CDR1 and CDR2: SGHRS and YFSETQ.

V and J are TRBV30 and TRBJ2-2; 8 nucleotides agree with TRBD2. V lost 1 base and J lost 6; bases outside the gene matches: 7. There are 15 residues in the CDR3. The V gene's germline CDR1 is GTSNPN and CDR2 SVGIG (reference sequence). The CDR3 DNA is TGTGCCTGGAGTGCTCTCGGACTAGCATCCGGGGAGCTGTTTTTT. Protein sequence: CAWSALGLASGELFF.

The table lists this clonotype with a few counts. This may stem from a read error, because a much larger clone lies one nucleotide away. This chain joins TRBV6-6 and TRBJ2-1; 8 bases are shared with TRBD2. Per the germline V gene, CDR1 is MNHNY and CDR2 is SVGAGI (reference sequence). CDR3 length equals 17 residues. The junction had 22 bases not matched to a gene; V was cut back by 6 bases and J by 12 bases. For the CDR3, the DNA is TGTGCCAGCAGATCCCGACCCGACGGCGCGGCCGGGGGGGCGCAGTTCTTC. This sequence encodes CASRSRPDGAAGGAQFF.

This clonotype was recorded a few times. The V gene is TRBV5-1, the J gene TRBJ2-7, with D perhaps TRBD2 (6 bases). CDR3 size: 15 residues. The germline V gene encodes CDR1 SGHRS and CDR2 YFSETQ. Trimming took off 4 bases at V and 5 bases at J, with 19 bases between the two ends. CDR3 bases: TGCGCCAGCAGCCAGAGGCCCCGGACTACCCACGAGCAGTACTTC. Translating gives CASSQRPRTTHEQYF.

Concerning this clonotype itself: This clone may be a read error of a much larger clone one base away. V usage is TRBV27 and J usage is TRBJ2-5, with D possibly being TRBD2 (6 bases). Germline V gives CDR1 MNHEY, CDR2 SMNVEV (reference sequence). This CDR3 spans 11 amino acids. The DNA of the CDR3 is TGTGCCAGCAGCTGGGGCGGGACCCGGTACTTC. Its translation: CASSWGGTRYF.

This clonotype was seen repeatedly, ten times or more. In DNA, the CDR3 is TGTGCCAGCTCACCAGAGAACACAGATACGCAGTATTTT. Translation gives CASSPENTDTQYF. This chain links TRBV18 with TRBJ2-3, with D unclear. The CDR3 consists of 13 residues. Between the trimmed V and J ends, which lost 2 bases and 2 bases, there was a span of 5 bases. Germline lookup yields CDR1 KGHSH and CDR2 LQKENI.

The chain recombines TRBV18 with TRBJ2-5, with D possibly TRBD2 on 6 matching bases. This CDR3 comprises 15 residues. The germline gives CDR1 KGHSH, CDR2 LQKENI. The V and J ends lost 3 bases and 1 base respectively, with 12 bases between them. This CDR3 is CASSPPRTIQETQYF. Written as DNA, the CDR3 is TGTGCCAGCTCACCCCCGAGGACTATCCAAGAGACCCAGTACTTC.

The chain carries TRBV28 and TRBJ2-5; possible D gene TRBD2, 6 bases. The CDR3 loop spans 13 amino acids. Germline V gene sequence: CDR1 MDHEN, CDR2 SYDVKM. V was shortened by 7 bases and J by 2 bases, with 11 bases between the two germline ends. The CDR3 DNA reads TGTGCCAGCACCTCGCGGGAACAAGAGACCCAGTACTTC. Protein sequence: CASTSREQETQYF.

For this clonotype: A much larger clone is a single base away; this may be a read error. This sequence joins TRBV12-3 or TRBV12-4 and TRBJ2-5, with a possible D match to TRBD1 (7 bases). There are 13 residues in the CDR3. Deletions cut 7 bases from V and 5 bases from J, with 14 bases between. CDR3 DNA sequence: TGTGCCAGCACGCGGGACAGCAGGGAGACCCAGTACTTC. Translated, it gives CASTRDSRETQYF.

The CDR3 DNA reads as TGCAGTGCTAGAGAGGGAGCGAATCTCAACTACGAGCAGTACTTC. Translated, it gives CSAREGANLNYEQYF. The chain carries TRBV20-1 and TRBJ2-7; possibly TRBD2 for D (5 bases). The CDR3 is made up of 15 amino acids. V was shortened by 0 bases and J by 3 bases, with 15 bases between the two germline ends. Germline values: CDR1 DFQATT, CDR2 SNEGSKA (reference sequence).

The chain links TRBV2 to TRBJ2-7, with TRBD1 matching over 8 bases. CDR1 is SNHLY, CDR2 FYNNEI, per germline. The CDR3 is 14 residues long. V shed 6 bases and J 2 bases; nucleotides not matched to a gene: 6. CDR3 bases: TGTGCCAGCAGCCGACAGGGGTCAACCTACGAGCAGTACTTC. Its translation is CASSRQGSTYEQYF.

The chain carries TRBV28 and TRBJ2-5; TRBD1 matches 8 bases. Germline-derived CDR1 and CDR2 are MDHEN and SYDVKM. This CDR3 region has 16 residues. After removal of 4 bases from V and 4 bases from J, the junction contained 11 bases not matched to a gene. The CDR3 nucleotides are TGTGCCAGCAGTTCTTATGACAGGGGAGGAAGAGAGACCCAGTACTTC. Residues: CASSSYDRGGRETQYF.

This clonotype has ten or more counts. This sequence joins TRBV5-1 and TRBJ2-3; TRBD2 matches 13 bases. The germline V gene has CDR1 SGHRS and CDR2 YFSETQ. V shed 4 bases and J 3 bases; nucleotides not matched to a gene: 5. The CDR3 has 16 residues. CDR3 residues: CASSRKLAGGTDTQYF. CDR3 DNA: TGCGCCAGCAGCCGAAAACTAGCGGGAGGGACAGATACGCAGTATTTT.

This sequence joins TRBV7-8 and TRBJ1-1; no clear D. The germline V gene encodes CDR1 SGHVS and CDR2 FQNEAQ. The length of the CDR3 is 13 residues. Trimming pared 8 bases from V and 5 bases from J, leaving 15 bases between. The CDR3 DNA follows: TGTGCCAGCCTCTGGACCGGCGGGACTGAAGCTTTCTTT. This encodes CASLWTGGTEAFF. Looking up the rest from reference TRBV7-8 and TRBJ1-1 gives the full variable domain: GAGVSQSPRYKVAKRGQDVALRCDPISGHVSLFWYQQALGQGPEFLTYFQNEAQLDKSGLPSDRFFAERPEGSVSTLKIQRTQQEDSAVYLCASLWTGGTEAFFGQGTRLTVV.

Worth noting for this clonotype: A read error may explain this, as a much larger clone is one base away. V usage is TRBV5-1 and J usage is TRBJ2-7, with D unclear. Trimming pared 7 bases from V and 1 base from J, leaving 9 bases between. Germline V gene lookup returns CDR1 SGHRS and CDR2 YFSETQ. The CDR3 extends over 12 amino acids. The CDR3 loop is CASHQDSYEQYF. CDR3 nucleotide sequence: TGCGCCAGCCATCAGGATTCCTACGAGCAGTACTTC.

V gene TRBV7-8 combines with J gene TRBJ1-1, with a tentative D call TRBD1 (6 bases). The V end was cut by 3 bases, the J end by 5 bases, with 16 bases between. The length of the CDR3 is 15 residues. CDR1 is SGHVS and CDR2 is FQNEAQ in the germline V gene. The chain's CDR3 is CASSFGTRGGTEAFF. CDR3 bases: TGTGCCAGCAGCTTTGGAACCAGGGGAGGTACTGAAGCTTTCTTT.

This rearrangement joins TRBV29-1 to TRBJ1-1; a possible D gene is TRBD1 (5 bases). This CDR3 is 15 amino acids long. Germline values: CDR1 SQVTM, CDR2 ANQGSEA. Trimming took off 5 bases at V and 5 bases at J, with 21 bases between the two ends. The CDR3 loop is CSVIAQWGGRTEAFF. For the CDR3, the DNA is TGCAGCGTTATCGCCCAGTGGGGGGGACGGACTGAAGCTTTCTTT.

Judged by abundance, this clonotype is medium-sized. CDR3 sequence (DNA): TGCAGTGCCACAGACGTCCAAGAGACCCAGTACTTC. Translating it yields CSATDVQETQYF. The V call is TRBV20-1, the J call TRBJ2-5, with no clear D. V was pared by 6 bases and J by 1 base, with 9 bases between. The CDR3 is 12 residues long. Germline V gives CDR1 DFQATT, CDR2 SNEGSKA (reference sequence).

This clonotype turned up a few times. This may stem from a read error, because a much larger clone lies one nucleotide away. The chain is built from TRBV29-1 and TRBJ2-7; unclear D gene. Trimming cost V 7 bases and J 3 bases, with 13 bases left between them. Germline lookup yields CDR1 SQVTM and CDR2 ANQGSEA. The CDR3 spans 12 residues. This CDR3 reads CSGTDTIYEQYF. The CDR3 nucleotides read TGCAGCGGTACAGACACAATCTACGAGCAGTACTTC.

Worth noting for this clonotype: A much larger clone lies one base from this, so it may be a read error. The chain links TRBV5-1 to TRBJ2-5; perhaps D is TRBD1 or TRBD2 (5 bases each). Germline V lookup: CDR1 SGHRS, CDR2 YFSETQ. The CDR3 spans 15 residues. Trimming pared 3 bases from V and 11 bases from J, leaving 23 bases between. The CDR3 DNA sequence: TGCGCCAGCAGCTCAGGGACCACCTCCTACAATGAGCAGTACTTC. Translation gives CASSSGTTSYNEQYF. Filled out from reference TRBV5-1 and TRBJ2-5, the complete variable domain reads KAGVTQTPRYLIKTRGQQVTLSCSPISGHRSVSWYQQTPGQGLQFLFEYFSETQRNKGNFPGRFSGRQFSNSRSEMNVSTLELGDSALYLCASSSGTTSYNEQYFGPGTRLLVL.

Only one count was recorded for this clonotype. The CDR3 nucleotides read TGTGCCAGCAGCCCCCAGCCTGAGTACACTGAAGCTTTCTTT. Amino acids: CASSPQPEYTEAFF. V and J are TRBV28 and TRBJ1-1; D gene ambiguous. The CDR3 is made up of 14 amino acids. The germline V and J ends were trimmed by 6 bases and 3 bases, with 14 bases remaining between them. Germline V gene sequence: CDR1 MDHEN, CDR2 SYDVKM.

The gene calls are TRBV20-1 and TRBJ1-6; tentative D call: TRBD1 (5 bases). Trimming pared 5 bases from V and 10 bases from J, leaving 21 bases between. The CDR3 contains 15 residues. Germline V lookup: CDR1 DFQATT, CDR2 SNEGSKA (reference sequence). The CDR3 loop is CSAGGRDTASSPLHF. The DNA for the CDR3 is TGCAGTGCTGGGGGTAGGGATACGGCTAGCTCACCCCTCCACTTT.

This chain uses TRBV7-6 with TRBJ1-1; D uncertain. This CDR3 region has 13 residues. CDR1 and CDR2 (germline): SGHVS, FNYEAQ. V lost 2 bases to trimming and J lost 7 bases, with 11 bases between them. The DNA of the CDR3 is TGTGCCAGCAGCTTAACCGGGTTACATGAAGCTTTCTTT. This gives the protein CASSLTGLHEAFF. Drawing the rest from reference TRBV7-6 and TRBJ1-1, the complete variable domain is GAGVSQSPRYKVTKRGQDVALRCDPISGHVSLYWYRQALGQGPEFLTYFNYEAQQDKSGLPNDRFSAERPEGSISTLTIQRTEQRDSAMYRCASSLTGLHEAFFGQGTRLTVV.